The 26 T cell receptor beta chains given below trace back to one sample, sequenced in a study of blood T cell repertoires in COVID-19. Generated by immunoSEQ multiplex PCR, the TCRdb table keeps only in-frame clones and is missing some. The table records 250,000 to 300,000 clones, over 75% of them present only once. Sequenced sample: PBMCs or T cells enriched from blood (not recorded which). Receptors originate from a woman in her thirties who had recovered from COVID-19.

This chain uses TRBV13 with TRBJ2-7; 7 bases map to TRBD2. Germline CDR1 reads PRHDT; CDR2 reads FYEKMQ (reference sequence). This CDR3 region has 15 residues. V gave up 7 bases and J gave up 2 bases; unmatched junction bases: 11. CDR3 sequence (DNA): TGTGCCAGCATGTTCGGGCTAGCGGAACCCTACGAGCAGTACTTC. Its protein is CASMFGLAEPYEQYF. The full variable domain, in which reference TRBV13 and TRBJ2-7 provide the parts outside the CDR3, is AAGVIQSPRHLIKEKRETATLKCYPIPRHDTVYWYQQGPGQDPQFLISFYEKMQSDKGSIPDRFSAQQFSDYHSELNMSSLELGDSALYFCASMFGLAEPYEQYFGPGTRLTVT.

The CDR3 region is CASSPRGATNEKLFF. CDR3 DNA: TGTGCCAGCAGCCCGAGAGGCGCAACTAATGAAAAACTGTTTTTT. This sequence joins TRBV11-3 and TRBJ1-4; no firm D call. Trimming left V 5 bases short and J 0 bases short, with 10 bases between. The germline V gene has CDR1 SGHNT and CDR2 YENEEA. There are 15 residues in the CDR3.

The chain uses TRBV28 and TRBJ1-1; TRBD1 aligns across 10 bases. With V trimmed by 8 bases and J by 6 bases, 12 bases remained unmatched. Looked up from germline, CDR1 is MDHEN and CDR2 is SYDVKM. This CDR3 region has 15 residues. CDR3 region: CASLLPGQGISEAFF. CDR3 in DNA: TGTGCCAGCCTCCTTCCGGGACAGGGGATATCTGAAGCTTTCTTT.

The CDR3 DNA sequence: TGTGCCAGCGGAGGGAATGAGCAGTTCTTC. Protein: CASGGNEQFF. The chain employs TRBV2 and TRBJ2-1; D is possibly TRBD2 (6 bases). The CDR3 length is 10 residues. Germline CDR1 is SNHLY and CDR2 is FYNNEI. V lost 8 bases, J lost 7 bases, and 6 bases lay in between.

The chain couples TRBV28 to TRBJ2-7; D is undetermined. The ends were cut back, 5 bases at V and 0 bases at J, with 2 bases in the middle. The CDR3 sequence is 11 residues long. Germline lookup yields CDR1 MDHEN and CDR2 SYDVKM. The CDR3 spells CASSHSYEQYF. The CDR3 nucleotides read TGTGCCAGCAGTCACTCCTACGAGCAGTACTTC.

As concerns this clone: The junction differs from germline at one of its ends, possibly a read error. This chain connects TRBV7-7 to TRBJ1-3, with D perhaps TRBD1 (5 bases). Germline loops: CDR1 SSHAT, CDR2 FNYEAQ (reference sequence). There are 14 residues in the CDR3. The CDR3 loop reads CASSPAGAGNTIYF. The CDR3 DNA sequence: TGTGCTAGCAGTCCTGCGGGGGCTGGAAACACCATATATTTT.

As regards this clone: The same CDR3 also results from other DNA sequences found in this sample. The gene calls are TRBV7-2 and TRBJ2-5; the match to TRBD1 covers 8 bases. This CDR3 is built from 14 residues. CDR1 is SGHTA, CDR2 FQGNSA, per germline. V lost 5 bases to trimming and J lost 2 bases; unmatched junction nucleotides: 4. CDR3 in amino acids: CASSLGTGQETQYF. DNA of the CDR3: TGTGCCAGCAGCCTAGGGACAGGTCAAGAGACCCAGTACTTC.

The V call is TRBV7-9, the J call TRBJ1-1; tentatively, D is TRBD1 (5 bases). Trimming removed 6 bases from V and 6 bases from J, with 14 bases in between. The CDR3 runs to 13 residues. Germline values: CDR1 SEHNR, CDR2 FQNEAQ (reference sequence). This chain's CDR3 is CASRLKQESEAFF. As DNA, the CDR3 is TGTGCCAGCAGACTAAAACAGGAGTCTGAAGCTTTCTTT.

The chain combines TRBV13 with TRBJ1-1; TRBD1 agrees at 7 bases. The CDR3 has 16 amino acids. Trimming took 0 bases from V and 1 from J; bases not matched to a gene: 5. The V gene's germline CDR1 is PRHDT and CDR2 FYEKMQ (reference sequence). The CDR3 DNA reads TGTGCCAGCAGCTTAGGCCCGGGACAGCAGAACACTGAAGCTTTCTTT. Its protein product is CASSLGPGQQNTEAFF.

This chain uses TRBV9 with TRBJ2-3; 7 bases align to TRBD2. The CDR3 spans 15 residues. V lost 4 bases to trimming and J lost 1 base; unmatched junction nucleotides: 6. In germline, CDR1 is SGDLS, CDR2 YYNGEE. The CDR3 DNA reads as TGTGCCAGCAGCACTAGCGAGCGGGGCACAGATACGCAGTATTTT. The encoded protein is CASSTSERGTDTQYF.

The chain couples TRBV5-1 to TRBJ2-2, with 7 bases matching TRBD1. Trimming took 5 bases from V and 2 from J; bases not matched to a gene: 9. Germline CDR1 is SGHRS and CDR2 is YFSETQ. This CDR3 has 16 residues. The CDR3 bases are TGCGCCAGCAGACCTTCGAGACAGGGAAACACCGGGGAGCTGTTTTTT. Its translation is CASRPSRQGNTGELFF.

V usage is TRBV7-2 and J usage is TRBJ1-6, with D tentatively TRBD1 (5 bases). The germline CDR1 and CDR2 sequences are SGHTA and FQGNSA. The CDR3 has 18 amino acids. The germline V and J ends were trimmed by 5 bases and 0 bases, with 17 bases remaining between them. In DNA, the CDR3 is TGTGCCAGCAGCCAGGGCGACAGCCCGAGCTCCTATAATTCACCCCTCCACTTT. Translating gives CASSQGDSPSSYNSPLHF.

This chain's CDR3 is CASSPDGVTQYF. DNA of the CDR3: TGTGCCAGCAGCCCAGACGGGGTTACGCAGTATTTT. V is TRBV9 and J is TRBJ2-3; weak D call: TRBD2 (5 bases). This CDR3 contains 12 residues. V gave up 4 bases and J gave up 8 bases, with 11 bases separating them. Per germline, CDR1 SGDLS and CDR2 YYNGEE.

This clone has more than one count but fewer than ten. The rearrangement joins TRBV5-1 to TRBJ1-3; D is unclear. Germline loops: CDR1 SGHRS, CDR2 YFSETQ. The CDR3 has 12 amino acids. V lost 3 bases to trimming and J lost 8 bases, with 9 bases between them. For the CDR3, the DNA is TGCGCCAGCAGCTCTGTCGCGGACACCATATATTTT. Protein product: CASSSVADTIYF.

The chain uses TRBV27 and TRBJ2-7; TRBD2 might be the D (5 bases). V gave up 0 bases and J gave up 2 bases, with 11 bases separating them. The CDR3 is 15 residues long. From germline, CDR1 is MNHEY and CDR2 SMNVEV (reference sequence). This chain's CDR3 is CASSLSRSGTYEQYF. In nucleotides, the CDR3 is TGTGCCAGCAGTTTATCGAGAAGCGGAACCTACGAGCAGTACTTC.

This chain links TRBV9 with TRBJ1-3, with unresolved D. The V gene lost 1 base and the J gene lost 7 bases, with 12 bases spanning the gap. CDR3 size: 14 residues. In germline, CDR1 is SGDLS, CDR2 YYNGEE. The CDR3 region is CASSVFDISNTIYF. CDR3 DNA sequence: TGTGCCAGCAGCGTATTCGACATCTCGAACACCATATATTTT. Variable domain in full (rest from reference TRBV9 and TRBJ1-3): DSGVTQTPKHLITATGQRVTLRCSPRSGDLSVYWYQQSLDQGLQFLIQYYNGEERAKGNILERFSAQQFPDLHSELNLSSLELGDSALYFCASSVFDISNTIYFGEGSWLTVV.

CDR3 sequence: CASSLGLVSTDTQYF. CDR3 sequence (DNA): TGTGCCAGCAGCTTGGGATTAGTGAGCACAGATACGCAGTATTTT. The rearrangement joins TRBV5-4 to TRBJ2-3; D is uncertain. From germline, CDR1 is SGHNT and CDR2 YYREEE (reference sequence). The CDR3 has 15 amino acids. Trimming took 0 bases from V and 0 from J, leaving 8 bases between them.

The chain carries TRBV18 and TRBJ2-1; 10 positions match TRBD2. Trimming removed 3 bases from V and 2 bases from J; junction bases left unmatched: 4. The CDR3 has 16 amino acids. The germline gives CDR1 KGHSH, CDR2 LQKENI. The CDR3 DNA reads as TGTGCCAGCTCACCCCTCAGCGGGGGGGCCTACAATGAGCAGTTCTTC. Encoded protein: CASSPLSGGAYNEQFF.

The V call is TRBV14, the J call TRBJ2-3; 8 nucleotides agree with TRBD2. J lost 3 bases, V lost 4 bases, and 6 bases had no gene match. There are 15 residues in the CDR3. CDR1 and CDR2 (germline): SGHDN, FVKESK. The CDR3 region is CASSLLSGSTDTQYF. CDR3 bases: TGTGCCAGCAGCCTTCTGAGCGGGAGTACAGATACGCAGTATTTT. The entire variable domain, with the rest obtained from reference TRBV14 and TRBJ2-3, is as follows: EAGVTQFPSHSVIEKGQTVTLRCDPISGHDNLYWYRRVMGKEIKFLLHFVKESKQDESGMPNNRFLAERTGGTYSTLKVQPAELEDSGVYFCASSLLSGSTDTQYFGPGTRLTVL.

This clone has more than one count but fewer than ten. The CDR3 nucleotides are TGTGCCACCAGTGGCCCGGGGACATCAACTAATGAAAAACTGTTTTTT. Translating it yields CATSGPGTSTNEKLFF. V usage is TRBV24-1 and J usage is TRBJ1-4; tentative D call: TRBD1 (6 bases). Trimming left V 5 bases short and J 0 bases short, with 12 bases between. This CDR3 is 16 amino acids long. Germline CDR1 and CDR2: KGHDR and SFDVKD.

The table lists this clone with a count of one. The chain uses TRBV10-3 and TRBJ1-6; perhaps TRBD1 as D (6 bases). Per the germline V gene, CDR1 is ENHRY and CDR2 is SYGVKD. V shed 4 bases and J shed 6 bases, with 10 bases lying between them. This CDR3 is 14 amino acids long. In DNA, the CDR3 is TGTGCCATCAGTGGGCAGGGGACTAATTCACCCCTCCACTTT. This sequence encodes CAISGQGTNSPLHF.

This chain connects TRBV5-4 to TRBJ1-4; D call uncertain. Looked up from germline, CDR1 is SGHNT and CDR2 is YYREEE (reference sequence). Trimming took off 1 base at V and 1 base at J, with 5 bases between the two ends. The length of the CDR3 is 14 residues. The CDR3 loop reads CASSLFRTNEKLFF. The CDR3 DNA is TGTGCCAGCAGCTTGTTCAGAACTAATGAAAAACTGTTTTTT.

This chain connects TRBV11-2 to TRBJ2-2, with no clear D. CDR1 is SGHAT and CDR2 is FQNNGV in the germline V gene. The CDR3 sequence is 13 residues long. V lost 0 bases, J lost 6 bases, and 5 bases lay in between. The CDR3 bases are TGTGCCAGCAGCTTAGATAATGCCGGGGAGCTGTTTTTT. It codes for CASSLDNAGELFF.

The chain couples TRBV4-3 to TRBJ1-1; a weak D match, TRBD1 (6 bases). Trimming pared 8 bases from V and 4 bases from J, leaving 17 bases between. The CDR3 extends over 14 amino acids. Per the germline V gene, CDR1 is LGHNA and CDR2 is YSLEER. This CDR3 is CASGYYREGTEAFF. The DNA of the CDR3 is TGCGCCAGCGGATATTACAGGGAAGGCACTGAAGCTTTCTTT.

V usage is TRBV5-5 and J usage is TRBJ1-5; the D is unclear. The CDR3 length is 14 residues. The germline V and J ends were trimmed by 5 bases and 0 bases, with 9 bases remaining between them. Germline V gives CDR1 SGHKS, CDR2 YYEKEE (reference sequence). CDR3 amino acids: CASRREDSNQPQHF. In DNA, the CDR3 is TGTGCCAGCAGGCGAGAGGATAGCAATCAGCCCCAGCATTTT.

Concerning this clone itself: At the DNA level, this CDR3 is encoded by other sequences in the same sample as well. The chain employs TRBV11-2 and TRBJ2-1, with unresolved D. Germline assignment: CDR1 SGHAT and CDR2 FQNNGV. V was clipped by 0 bases and J by 1 base, with 4 bases between them. The CDR3 has 14 residues. DNA for the CDR3: TGTGCCAGCAGCTTAGACAGTTCCTACAATGAGCAGTTCTTC. This encodes CASSLDSSYNEQFF.